A single sample gave rise to the 28 T cell receptor beta chains below, sequenced in a study of blood T cell repertoires in COVID-19. Measured with immunoSEQ multiplex PCR; TCRdb has only the in-frame clones, and not every one. The sample yields about 150,000 clones, over 75% seen once. The sequenced sample consisted of peripheral blood. The receptors originated from a man aged 55 to 70 with active or convalescent COVID-19.

This rearrangement joins TRBV4-2 to TRBJ2-3, with a weak D call TRBD2 (6 bases). The CDR3 extends over 14 amino acids. CDR1 is LGHNA and CDR2 is YNFKEQ in the germline V gene. V gave up 3 bases and J gave up 10 bases, with 17 bases separating them. CDR3 residues: CASSQSGPRESQYF. CDR3 coding DNA: TGTGCCAGCAGCCAGTCCGGGCCCCGGGAGTCGCAGTATTTT.

The rearrangement links TRBV2 to TRBJ1-1; D unresolved. This CDR3 is built from 13 residues. CDR1 SNHLY and CDR2 FYNNEI come from the germline V gene. Trimming pared 4 bases from V and 1 base from J, leaving 7 bases between. The CDR3 DNA follows: TGTGCCAGCAGTGGACACAGGAACACTGAAGCTTTCTTT. Protein product: CASSGHRNTEAFF.

This chain joins TRBV12-5 and TRBJ2-5; 10 nucleotides align to TRBD1. The CDR3 consists of 15 residues. V trimming: 1 base; J trimming: 8 bases; junction bases outside the gene matches: 7. Germline V lookup: CDR1 LGHNT, CDR2 FRNRAP. The CDR3 sequence is CASGLARTGGITQYF. DNA of the CDR3: TGTGCTAGTGGTTTGGCCCGGACAGGGGGTATTACCCAGTACTTC. Full variable domain (rest looked up from reference TRBV12-5 and TRBJ2-5): DARVTQTPRHKVTEMGQEVTMRCQPILGHNTVFWYRQTMMQGLELLAYFRNRAPLDDSGMPKDRFSAEMPDATLATLKIQPSEPRDSAVYFCASGLARTGGITQYFGPGTRLLVL.

The V and J genes are TRBV24-1 and TRBJ2-5; perhaps TRBD1 as D (6 bases). Looked up from germline, CDR1 is KGHDR and CDR2 is SFDVKD. The V end lost 1 base, the J end lost 5 bases, and 13 bases lay between the germline ends. The CDR3 has 15 residues. Here the CDR3 DNA reads TGTGCCACCAGTGATTTTGCCAGGGGCGCGGAGACCCAGTACTTC. It codes for CATSDFARGAETQYF.

The chain employs TRBV4-1 and TRBJ2-1, with a weak D call TRBD2 (7 bases). V was clipped by 4 bases and J by 5 bases, with 15 bases between them. The CDR3 totals 15 residues. Germline CDR1 is MGHRA and CDR2 is YSYEKL. The CDR3, as DNA: TGCGCCAGCAGCCTAGGGGGGGCCAGTAACAATGAGCAGTTCTTC. Residues: CASSLGGASNNEQFF.

The chain links TRBV4-3 to TRBJ2-2; 8 bases align to TRBD2. Germline-derived CDR1 and CDR2 are LGHNA and YSLEER. This CDR3 has 17 residues. The J segment lost 5 bases and the V segment lost 3 bases, leaving 11 bases of the junction unmatched. CDR3 loop: CASSHHPGRAGTGELFF. CDR3 in DNA: TGCGCCAGCAGCCATCACCCCGGGAGGGCGGGGACCGGGGAGCTGTTTTTT.

V is TRBV12-3 or TRBV12-4 and J is TRBJ2-7, with 8 nucleotides matching TRBD1. V lost 6 bases and J lost 6; bases outside the gene matches: 7. CDR3 length equals 13 residues. The CDR3 sequence: CASRPDRVGEQYF. DNA of the CDR3: TGTGCCAGCAGGCCGGACAGGGTTGGCGAGCAGTACTTC.

The chain uses TRBV7-9 and TRBJ2-7; D may be TRBD1 (5 bases). Between the trimmed V and J ends, which lost 5 bases and 3 bases, there was a span of 17 bases. This CDR3 comprises 15 residues. Germline V gene data show CDR1 as SEHNR and CDR2 as FQNEAQ (reference sequence). CDR3 in amino acids: CASSPWAAQGYEQYF. The CDR3 coding sequence is TGTGCCAGCAGCCCCTGGGCGGCCCAGGGCTACGAGCAGTACTTC. Based on the CDR3 plus reference TRBV7-9 and TRBJ2-7, the full variable domain is DTGVSQNPRHKITKRGQNVTFRCDPISEHNRLYWYRQTLGQGPEFLTYFQNEAQLEKSRLLSDRFSAERPKGSFSTLEIQRTEQGDSAMYLCASSPWAAQGYEQYFGPGTRLTVT.

This chain links TRBV19 with TRBJ2-6, with 7 bases that match TRBD1. Germline lookup yields CDR1 LNHDA and CDR2 SQIVND (reference sequence). V lost 9 bases, J lost 1 base, and 15 bases stayed unmatched. CDR3 size: 18 residues. Here the CDR3 reads CASRAQGVGSSGANVLTF. CDR3 coding DNA: TGTGCCAGCAGGGCGCAGGGGGTAGGAAGTTCTGGGGCCAACGTCCTGACTTTC.

The chain combines TRBV18 with TRBJ2-1; the D gene is possibly TRBD2 (6 bases). The ends were cut back, 6 bases at V and 3 bases at J, with 12 bases in the middle. This CDR3 contains 14 residues. The germline CDR1 and CDR2 sequences are KGHSH and LQKENI. The CDR3 reads CASSPRGNYNEQFF. CDR3 in DNA: TGTGCCAGCTCTCCCCGCGGGAACTACAATGAGCAGTTCTTC.

The chain carries TRBV7-6 and TRBJ2-7, with a weak D call TRBD2 (7 bases). V was cut by 5 bases and J by 5 bases, with 19 bases left in between. The CDR3 length is 15 residues. In germline, CDR1 is SGHVS, CDR2 FNYEAQ. The CDR3 sequence: CASSPAGEGGHEQYF. CDR3 nucleotides: TGTGCCAGCAGCCCCGCCGGGGAGGGGGGGCACGAGCAGTACTTC.

This chain joins TRBV7-3 and TRBJ2-7; the match to TRBD1 covers 7 bases. CDR1 is SGHTA, CDR2 FQGTGA, per germline. The V and J ends lost 6 bases and 4 bases, in that order; junction bases with no gene match: 12. The CDR3 consists of 15 residues. DNA of the CDR3: TGTGCCAGCAGTTTCCAGACAGGGAAGGAATACGAGCAGTACTTC. This encodes CASSFQTGKEYEQYF. Using reference TRBV7-3 and TRBJ2-7 for the parts outside the CDR3, the full variable domain is GAGVSQTPSNKVTEKGKYVELRCDPISGHTALYWYRQSLGQGPEFLIYFQGTGAADDSGLPNDRFFAVRPEGSVSTLKIQRTERGDSAVYLCASSFQTGKEYEQYFGPGTRLTVT.

This clone appeared a single time. The chain has TRBV18 and TRBJ2-1; D gene unclear. The germline CDR1 and CDR2 sequences are KGHSH and LQKENI. Trimming removed 3 bases at V and 3 bases at J, with 6 bases between. CDR3 length: 13 amino acids. The CDR3 here is CASSPNSYNEQFF. In DNA form, the CDR3 reads TGTGCCAGCTCACCGAACAGCTACAATGAGCAGTTCTTC.

The CDR3: CASISLSGYTEQYF. CDR3 sequence (DNA): TGTGCCAGCATCTCCCTTAGCGGGTATACCGAGCAGTACTTC. The chain combines TRBV11-2 with TRBJ2-7, with TRBD2 identical over 7 bases. The CDR3 is made up of 14 amino acids. The germline gives CDR1 SGHAT, CDR2 FQNNGV. V lost 7 bases, J lost 6 bases, and 12 bases stayed unmatched. Full variable domain (remainder filled in from reference TRBV11-2 and TRBJ2-7): EAGVAQSPRYKIIEKRQSVAFWCNPISGHATLYWYQQILGQGPKLLIQFQNNGVVDDSQLPKDRFSAERLKGVDSTLKIQPAKLEDSAVYLCASISLSGYTEQYFGPGTRLTVT.

This clone was seen once. The chain has TRBV10-3 and TRBJ2-1, with 7 bases fitting TRBD2. In germline, CDR1 is ENHRY, CDR2 SYGVKD. V gave up 2 bases and J gave up 0 bases; unmatched junction bases: 4. The CDR3 length is 16 residues. The CDR3 spells CAISENTGGSYNEQFF. In nucleotides, the CDR3 is TGTGCCATCAGTGAGAATACGGGGGGCTCCTACAATGAGCAGTTCTTC.

This chain joins TRBV30 and TRBJ2-3; D ambiguous. Trimming took off 0 bases at V and 6 bases at J, with 7 bases between the two ends. The germline CDR1 and CDR2 sequences are GTSNPN and SVGIG (reference sequence). The CDR3 is made up of 12 amino acids. The CDR3 sequence is CAWSVTGDTQYF. The DNA for the CDR3 is TGTGCCTGGAGTGTAACCGGGGATACGCAGTATTTT. The whole variable domain, filled in from reference TRBV30 and TRBJ2-3, reads SQTIHQWPATLVQPVGSPLSLECTVEGTSNPNLYWYRQAAGRGLQLLFYSVGIGQISSEVPQNLSASRPQDRQFILSSKKLLLSDSGFYLCAWSVTGDTQYFGPGTRLTVL.

This chain joins TRBV3-1 (or the pseudogene TRBV3-2) and TRBJ2-6; D gene ambiguous. Germline CDR1 reads LGHDT; CDR2 reads YNNKEL (reference sequence). The CDR3 runs to 14 residues. V was pared by 4 bases and J by 3 bases, with 7 bases between. CDR3 region: CASSPRHGANVLTF. The CDR3 region has the DNA TGTGCCAGCAGCCCTAGGCATGGGGCCAACGTCCTGACTTTC.

The genes are TRBV7-8 and TRBJ1-2, with 7 bases identical to TRBD1. The CDR3 has 18 amino acids. CDR1 and CDR2 (germline): SGHVS, FQNEAQ. V lost 5 bases and J lost 2; bases outside the gene matches: 17. Here the CDR3 reads CASSQSTPGTASNYGYTF. Written as DNA, the CDR3 is TGTGCCAGCAGCCAATCGACTCCCGGGACAGCATCCAACTATGGCTACACCTTC.

This clone was seen just once. The chain uses TRBV7-2 and TRBJ2-2; a weak D match, TRBD1 (5 bases). The V and J ends lost 5 bases and 4 bases respectively, with 14 bases between them. CDR1 is SGHTA, CDR2 FQGNSA, per germline. The CDR3 length is 15 residues. The CDR3 DNA follows: TGTGCCAGCAGCCGTACCAAGGGGCCCACCGGGGAGCTGTTTTTT. Amino acids: CASSRTKGPTGELFF. The whole variable domain, filled in from reference TRBV7-2 and TRBJ2-2, reads GAGVSQSPSNKVTEKGKDVELRCDPISGHTALYWYRQSLGQGLEFLIYFQGNSAPDKSGLPSDRFSAERTGGSVSTLTIQRTQQEDSAVYLCASSRTKGPTGELFFGEGSRLTVL.

CDR3 loop: CASSYEREPWNEQFF. CDR3 nucleotides: TGTGCCAGCAGTTACGAGCGGGAGCCCTGGAATGAGCAGTTCTTC. The chain employs TRBV6-2 or TRBV6-3 and TRBJ2-1, with 8 bases fitting TRBD2. CDR1 is MNHEY, CDR2 SVGEGT, per germline. The CDR3 has 15 residues. After removal of 2 bases from V and 7 bases from J, the junction contained 7 bases not matched to a gene.

This chain links TRBV5-1 with TRBJ2-1; D is undetermined. The CDR3 contains 14 residues. The germline CDR1 and CDR2 sequences are SGHRS and YFSETQ. Trimming took 1 base from V and 4 from J, leaving 9 bases between them. CDR3 in DNA: TGCGCCAGCAGCTTGCCCGGTATTTACAATGAGCAGTTCTTC. Translated, it gives CASSLPGIYNEQFF.

The rearrangement uses TRBV6-2 or TRBV6-3 and TRBJ1-6; D call uncertain. Between the trimmed V and J ends, which lost 2 bases and 4 bases, there was a span of 9 bases. The CDR3 length is 15 residues. CDR1 is MNHEY, CDR2 SVGEGT, per germline. This chain's CDR3 is CASSYSRGYNSPLHF. The DNA for the CDR3 is TGTGCCAGCAGTTACAGCCGGGGTTATAATTCACCCCTCCACTTT.

The rearrangement joins TRBV27 to TRBJ2-4; D is perhaps TRBD1 (6 bases). The V end was cut by 2 bases, the J end by 7 bases, with 12 bases between. Germline V CDR1 and CDR2: MNHEY, SMNVEV (reference sequence). The CDR3 spans 14 residues. This chain's CDR3 is CASSLDRRYNIQYF. Written as DNA, the CDR3 is TGTGCCAGCAGTTTAGACAGGCGATACAACATTCAGTACTTC.

The chain carries TRBV5-1 and TRBJ2-1; D possibly corresponds to TRBD2 (5 bases). V was shortened by 2 bases and J by 4 bases, with 22 bases between the two germline ends. CDR1 and CDR2 (germline): SGHRS, YFSETQ. The CDR3 loop spans 18 amino acids. CDR3 in amino acids: CASSLGSGPPQRYNEQFF. Written as DNA, the CDR3 is TGCGCCAGCAGCTTAGGGAGCGGACCTCCCCAAAGGTACAATGAGCAGTTCTTC. Full variable domain (outside the CDR3, taken from reference TRBV5-1 and TRBJ2-1): KAGVTQTPRYLIKTRGQQVTLSCSPISGHRSVSWYQQTPGQGLQFLFEYFSETQRNKGNFPGRFSGRQFSNSRSEMNVSTLELGDSALYLCASSLGSGPPQRYNEQFFGPGTRLTVL.

The V and J genes are TRBV5-6 and TRBJ1-2; no clear D. The V and J ends lost 4 bases and 0 bases respectively, with 10 bases between them. This CDR3 contains 14 residues. The germline gives CDR1 SGHDT, CDR2 YYEEEE. DNA for the CDR3: TGTGCCAGCAGCCCCCACAAGTCTAACTATGGCTACACCTTC. Its translation: CASSPHKSNYGYTF.

The V gene is TRBV6-2 or TRBV6-3, the J gene TRBJ2-1; D is ambiguous. Trimming cost V 5 bases and J 7 bases, with 18 bases left between them. The CDR3 length is 15 residues. The germline gives CDR1 MNHEY, CDR2 SVGEGT. Written as DNA, the CDR3 is TGTGCCAGCAGTCTACGACCGGGTTCCCCGAATGAGCAGTTCTTC. Translated: CASSLRPGSPNEQFF.

A single count supports this clone. The chain joins TRBV6-6 to TRBJ2-2; 9 bases fit TRBD1. This CDR3 has 18 residues. V lost 5 bases to trimming and J lost 3 bases; unmatched junction nucleotides: 13. Germline V CDR1 and CDR2: MNHNY, SVGAGI (reference sequence). This CDR3 is CASSPGPGTGMDTGELFF. The DNA of the CDR3 is TGTGCCAGCAGTCCAGGTCCCGGGACAGGGATGGACACCGGGGAGCTGTTTTTT.

In nucleotides, the CDR3 is TGTGCCTGGAATAGCGGGAGAGCCAATGAGCAGTTCTTC. As protein: CAWNSGRANEQFF. The V gene is TRBV30, the J gene TRBJ2-1, with 9 bases identical to TRBD2. The V segment lost 4 bases and the J segment 6 bases; nucleotides outside the gene matches: 4. Germline assignment: CDR1 GTSNPN and CDR2 SVGIG (reference sequence). This CDR3 contains 13 residues.